Listed below are T cell receptor beta chains from one sample, sequenced in a study of identical twins. A single record per CDR3 protein comes from TCRdb applying MiXCR to the 5' RACE reads. The sample includes 210,000 or so distinct CDR3 sequences, around 6.9% of them seen just once. Separately, the same data were catalogued under a study of yellow fever vaccine responses in identical twins.

Sequenced material: memory (CD45RO+) T cells sorted from blood. These receptors originate from a woman younger than 35 in good health. Each CDR3 is given with its conserved first and last residue. The order of the fields is clone size, V gene, D gene, J gene, CDR3 DNA, CDR3 protein. D genes are given only for firm matches. Only part of the rows carry a size: once, few, many, or a class if the clone is expanded.

abundance: many
v_gene: TRBV3-1
d_gene: TRBD2
j_gene: TRBJ2-7
CDR3nt: TGTGCCAGCAGCCCCTCTAGCGGGAGTGGTTACGAGCAGTACTTC
CDR3aa: CASSPSSGSGYEQYF

abundance: -
v_gene: TRBV6-2/TRBV6-3
d_gene: TRBD1
j_gene: TRBJ1-2
CDR3nt: TGTGCCAGCAGTTACAACCTTCGACAGGGCGCTAACTATGGCTACACCTTC
CDR3aa: CASSYNLRQGANYGYTF

abundance: -
v_gene: TRBV6-2/TRBV6-3
d_gene: TRBD2
j_gene: TRBJ2-1
CDR3nt: TGTGCCAGCATCAGCGGGATTATAGGAAGCTCCTACAATGAGCAGTTCTTC
CDR3aa: CASISGIIGSSYNEQFF

abundance: many
v_gene: TRBV6-2/TRBV6-3
d_gene: -
j_gene: TRBJ2-1
CDR3nt: TGTGCCAGCAGTTACACAGGGAGGGAGACCTACAATGAGCAGTTCTTC
CDR3aa: CASSYTGRETYNEQFF

abundance: -
v_gene: TRBV30
d_gene: -
j_gene: TRBJ1-5
CDR3nt: TGTGCCTGGAGTGCAGCAGGACGGGCTGCTGGGCAGCCCCAGCATTTT
CDR3aa: CAWSAAGRAAGQPQHF

abundance: few
v_gene: TRBV27
d_gene: TRBD2
j_gene: TRBJ2-5
CDR3nt: TGTGCCAGCAGTTTATCCGGGACTAGCTCGGAGACCCAGTACTTC
CDR3aa: CASSLSGTSSETQYF

abundance: many
v_gene: TRBV7-9
d_gene: -
j_gene: TRBJ2-1
CDR3nt: TGTGCCAGCAGCTTATGGGTTTCCTTCTCCTACAATGAGCAGTTCTTC
CDR3aa: CASSLWVSFSYNEQFF

abundance: many
v_gene: TRBV24-1
d_gene: TRBD1
j_gene: TRBJ2-1
CDR3nt: TGTGCCACCAGTGAACAGGGGTGGAATGAGCAGTTCTTC
CDR3aa: CATSEQGWNEQFF

abundance: -
v_gene: TRBV7-9
d_gene: TRBD1
j_gene: TRBJ1-6
CDR3nt: TGTGCCAGCAGCTCCAGGACAGGGTATTCACCCCTCCACTTT
CDR3aa: CASSSRTGYSPLHF

abundance: -
v_gene: TRBV12-3/TRBV12-4
d_gene: -
j_gene: TRBJ2-7
CDR3nt: TGTGCCAGCAGATTACGGGAGATTTCCTACGAGCAGTACTTC
CDR3aa: CASRLREISYEQYF

abundance: many
v_gene: TRBV4-3
d_gene: TRBD2
j_gene: TRBJ2-1
CDR3nt: TGCGCCAGCAGCCTATCTTCCCTAGCGGGAGTGGATGAGCAGTTCTTC
CDR3aa: CASSLSSLAGVDEQFF

abundance: few
v_gene: TRBV2
d_gene: TRBD2
j_gene: TRBJ2-3
CDR3nt: TGTGCCCGCAGCCTTACTAGCGGGAGGGCCCGGAGGAAAGATACGCAGTATTTT
CDR3aa: CARSLTSGRARRKDTQYF

abundance: -
v_gene: TRBV27
d_gene: -
j_gene: TRBJ2-3
CDR3nt: TGTGCCAGCAGTTTTGGAGGGTTAGCGCGGGATGCAGATACGCAGTATTTT
CDR3aa: CASSFGGLARDADTQYF

abundance: many
v_gene: TRBV12-3/TRBV12-4
d_gene: -
j_gene: TRBJ1-5
CDR3nt: TGTGCCAGCAGTTCCTCCTTTAGCAATCAGCCCCAGCATTTT
CDR3aa: CASSSSFSNQPQHF

abundance: many
v_gene: TRBV7-2
d_gene: TRBD1
j_gene: TRBJ2-7
CDR3nt: TGTGCCAGCAGCATAGGGCCGGGACAGGGCTACGAGCAGTACTTC
CDR3aa: CASSIGPGQGYEQYF

abundance: many
v_gene: TRBV12-3/TRBV12-4
d_gene: -
j_gene: TRBJ2-3
CDR3nt: TGTGCCAGCAGTCCCGAGGGGAAGGCGGGCCGAGATACGCAGTATTTT
CDR3aa: CASSPEGKAGRDTQYF

abundance: -
v_gene: TRBV12-3/TRBV12-4
d_gene: TRBD1
j_gene: TRBJ2-3
CDR3nt: TGTGCCAGCAGTATCCGGACAGGCGCCGACGGTCCTCGTGGTACGCAGTATTTT
CDR3aa: CASSIRTGADGPRGTQYF

abundance: few
v_gene: TRBV11-2
d_gene: -
j_gene: TRBJ2-7
CDR3nt: TGTGCCAGCAGCTCAGTGGGAGCATTGGCCTACGAGCAGTACTTC
CDR3aa: CASSSVGALAYEQYF

abundance: -
v_gene: TRBV7-2
d_gene: TRBD2
j_gene: TRBJ2-5
CDR3nt: TGTGCCAGCAGCTCGGGAGGCGCGGGCAAGTGGGAGACCCAGTACTTC
CDR3aa: CASSSGGAGKWETQYF

abundance: few
v_gene: TRBV7-2
d_gene: TRBD2
j_gene: TRBJ2-5
CDR3nt: TGTGCCAGCAGCCTGATGAGCGGGGGGGGGGAGACCCAGTACTTC
CDR3aa: CASSLMSGGGETQYF

abundance: -
v_gene: TRBV7-9
d_gene: TRBD2
j_gene: TRBJ2-1
CDR3nt: TGTGCCAGCAGCTCATCCGGGACTAGCGGGGACGGGTTCTTC
CDR3aa: CASSSSGTSGDGFF

abundance: few
v_gene: TRBV27
d_gene: -
j_gene: TRBJ2-1
CDR3nt: TGTGCCAGCAACCCTCTCGAGGGGGGCTCCTACAATGAGCAGTTCTTC
CDR3aa: CASNPLEGGSYNEQFF

abundance: few
v_gene: TRBV29-1
d_gene: -
j_gene: TRBJ2-6
CDR3nt: TGCAGCGGAGGGGAGTCTGGGGCCAACGTCCTGACTTTC
CDR3aa: CSGGESGANVLTF

abundance: few
v_gene: TRBV12-3/TRBV12-4
d_gene: -
j_gene: TRBJ1-5
CDR3nt: TGTGCCAGCAGTTTATGGGAGAGGGGCAATCAGCCCCAGCATTTT
CDR3aa: CASSLWERGNQPQHF